The clone carrying this T cell receptor (beta chain) has just a few counts. Its antigen is currently unknown. This entry belongs to a study of T-cell reconstitution after alpha-beta-depleted transplantation in children. Study results and caveats: From newly produced T cells came most of the T-cell counts and diversity one year after transplant.

This CDR3 contains 16 residues. The germline V and J ends were trimmed by 0 bases and 2 bases, with 13 bases remaining between them. Germline V gene sequence: CDR1 MNHEY, CDR2 SVGAGI. Unique molecular identifiers featured in how the TCRbeta library was prepared. In TCRdb, the PCR reads were re-called with MiXCR into one record per CDR3 protein. The table has about 1,000,000 distinct CDR3 sequences, roughly 29% seen once. The input for sequencing was PBMCs, mostly from graft donor cells, taken 360 days after TCRalphabeta/CD19-depleted stem cell transplant. This TCR was sampled from a boy under two years old who had a stem cell transplant for SCID, so the T cells may come from the graft donor. The chain joins TRBV6-5 to TRBJ2-5; D remains ambiguous. The CDR3 spells CASSYSIPTRQETQYF. In DNA, the CDR3 is TGTGCCAGCAGTTACTCGATCCCTACGAGGCAAGAGACCCAGTACTTC.